This TCR beta chain was sequenced in a study of response to subunit inactivated influenza vaccine. Points from the study as a whole: It was suggested by the authors that few new T cells are recruited by each seasonal influenza vaccination.

Using its own MiXCR run on the RT-PCR reads, TCRdb lists one record per CDR3 protein. The data show about 520,000 distinct CDR3 sequences, roughly 7.9% seen once. This clonotype appeared many times. As yet, its antigen is unknown. The receptor comes from a man between 50 and 69 years old who received an inactivated influenza vaccine. Specimen: PBMCs from blood, collected about 23 months after vaccination.

Here the CDR3 reads CATAYSRTYNEQFF. The CDR3 DNA reads as TGTGCCACCGCCTATAGCAGGACCTACAATGAGCAGTTCTTC. The J gene is TRBJ2-1, the V gene TRBV2; D not resolved. The CDR3 contains 14 residues. Germline V lookup: CDR1 SNHLY, CDR2 FYNNEI. Between the trimmed V and J ends, which lost 10 bases and 2 bases, there was a span of 15 bases.